This T cell receptor beta chain was captured in a study of blood T cell repertoires in COVID-19. Across the whole study: Samples representing acute and convalescent COVID-19 were sourced from the United States, Italy and Spain. PBMCs, B-cell-depleted T cells, or T cells provided the cDNA or gDNA that made up the material.

Repertoires were generated with immunoSEQ multiplex PCR, while TCRdb's copy carries only in-frame clones and drops some. The sample consists of 350,000 to 400,000 clones, around nine tenths of them appearing once. This CDR3 is built from 15 residues. V lost 2 bases and J lost 4, with 12 bases in between. Germline V gene lookup returns CDR1 SGHTA and CDR2 FQGTGA. This clone was observed once. Sequencing was done on a sample of PBMCs or T cells enriched from blood (not recorded which). V gene TRBV7-3 combines with J gene TRBJ2-1; tentatively, D is TRBD2 (6 bases). This sequence originates from a woman aged 18-29 years who had recovered from COVID-19. The DNA for the CDR3 is TGTGCCAGCAGCTTATCGGGACTGCTATACAATGAGCAGTTCTTC. Its protein is CASSLSGLLYNEQFF.